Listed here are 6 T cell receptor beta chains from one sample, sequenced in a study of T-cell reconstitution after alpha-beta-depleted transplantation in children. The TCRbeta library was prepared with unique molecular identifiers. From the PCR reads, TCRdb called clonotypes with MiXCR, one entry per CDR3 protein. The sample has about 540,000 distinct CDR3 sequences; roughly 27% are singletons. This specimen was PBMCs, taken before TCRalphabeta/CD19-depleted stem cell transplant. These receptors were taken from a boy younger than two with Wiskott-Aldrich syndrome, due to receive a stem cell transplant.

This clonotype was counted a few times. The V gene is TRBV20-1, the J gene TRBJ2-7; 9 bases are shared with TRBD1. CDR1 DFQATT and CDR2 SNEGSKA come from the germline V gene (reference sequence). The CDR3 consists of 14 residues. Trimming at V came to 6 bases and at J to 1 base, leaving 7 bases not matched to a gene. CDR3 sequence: CSAPGQGSSYEQYF. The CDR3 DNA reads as TGCAGTGCCCCGGGACAGGGTTCGTCCTACGAGCAGTACTTC.

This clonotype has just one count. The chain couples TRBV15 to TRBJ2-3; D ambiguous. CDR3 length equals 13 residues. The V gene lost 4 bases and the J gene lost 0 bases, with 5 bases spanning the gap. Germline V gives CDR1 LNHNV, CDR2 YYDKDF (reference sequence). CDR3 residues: CATSKDSTDTQYF. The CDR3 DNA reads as TGTGCCACCAGCAAGGACAGCACAGATACGCAGTATTTT.

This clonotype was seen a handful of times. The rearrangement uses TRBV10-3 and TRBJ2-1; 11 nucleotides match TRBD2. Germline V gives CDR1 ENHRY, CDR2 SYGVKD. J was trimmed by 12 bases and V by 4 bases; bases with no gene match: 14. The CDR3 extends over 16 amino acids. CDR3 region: CAISGSPSGRIVVQFF. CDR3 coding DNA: TGTGCCATCAGTGGGTCCCCTAGCGGGAGGATAGTTGTGCAGTTCTTC.

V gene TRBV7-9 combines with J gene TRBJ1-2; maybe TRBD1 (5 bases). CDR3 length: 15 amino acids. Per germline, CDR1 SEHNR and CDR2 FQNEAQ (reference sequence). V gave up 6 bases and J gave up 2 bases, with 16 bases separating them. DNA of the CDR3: TGTGCCAGCAGGGGGTGGCAGGGAGCAAACTATGGCTACACCTTC. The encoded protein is CASRGWQGANYGYTF.

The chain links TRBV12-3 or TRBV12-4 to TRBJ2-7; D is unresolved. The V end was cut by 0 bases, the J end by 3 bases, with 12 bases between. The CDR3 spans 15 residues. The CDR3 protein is CASSLAGVVVYEQYF. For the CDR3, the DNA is TGTGCCAGCAGTTTAGCGGGTGTCGTAGTCTACGAGCAGTACTTC.

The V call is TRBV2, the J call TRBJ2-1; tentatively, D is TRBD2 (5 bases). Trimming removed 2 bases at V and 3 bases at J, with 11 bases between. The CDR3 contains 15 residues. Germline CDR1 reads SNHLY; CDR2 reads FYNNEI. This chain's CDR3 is CASSETGIDYNEQFF. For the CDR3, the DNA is TGTGCCAGCAGTGAAACCGGGATAGACTACAATGAGCAGTTCTTC.